This TCR beta chain comes out of a study of CD8+ T cells in alopecia areata. Overall study results and limits: Clonality in lesional scalp, especially alopecia totalis/universalis, exceeded that of normal scalp. Relative to mice, TCR sharing across patients was less clear, a difference possibly HLA-related. Throughout tofacitinib, many expanded lesional clones continued to persist in scalp and blood.

Treatment defined: oral pan-JAK inhibitor, 5-10 mg twice daily. The CDR3 runs 13 residues. The ends were cut back, 4 bases at V and 2 bases at J, with 11 bases in the middle. Looked up from germline, CDR1 is SQVTM and CDR2 is ANQGSEA. Sequencing used cDNA as its template, made by extracting RNA and reverse transcribing it. Data came from immunoSEQ multiplex PCR; TCRdb stores just in-frame clones and leaves some out. The sample contains about 200,000 clones, under 70% of which appear only once. This clone occurred once. The antigen is undetermined. The source material was CD4+ T cells sorted from blood, sampled at week 4, from a patient treated with tofacitinib. The chain uses TRBV29-1 and TRBJ1-1; perhaps TRBD1 as D (5 bases). The clonotype originates from a human donor with alopecia areata. This CDR3 is CSVALTVNTEAFF. In nucleotides, the CDR3 is TGCAGCGTTGCCTTGACAGTAAACACTGAAGCTTTCTTT.